The sample holds a few counts of the clone carrying this T cell receptor (beta chain). It was with a sample-barcoded 5' primer and a J-beta primer mix that a second PCR of roughly 7 to 12 cycles was run. TCRdb itself ran the 5' RACE reads through MiXCR, one entry per CDR3 protein. Altogether more than 500,000 distinct CDR3 sequences are present, around 27% being singletons, with the ten largest covering about 3.9%. V trimming: 1 base; J trimming: 12 bases; junction bases outside the gene matches: 2. This CDR3 has 12 amino acids. The V gene's germline CDR1 is LGHDT and CDR2 YNNKEL (reference sequence). The sample originates from a study of blood T cells in healthy people across ages. The sample was also reused in another study, on T cells of mothers and their children.

The chain couples TRBV3-1 to TRBJ1-4, with 7 positions matching TRBD1. This TCR came from a boy between 2 and 10 years old in good health. The sequenced sample consisted of blood. The CDR3 is CASSQGQGELFF. In nucleotides, the CDR3 is TGTGCCAGCAGCCAAGGACAGGGCGAACTGTTTTTT.